This T cell receptor (beta chain) was sequenced during a study of neurological immune-mediated disorders. About the research overall: Relapsing-remitting patients made up about 90% of the 34 multiple sclerosis patients, and secondary progressive patients made up 3.

This clonotype was recorded at least ten times. The antigen remains undetermined. The study's findings and limits: No clinical or MRI feature was associated with the multiple sclerosis repertoire cluster. On phylogenetic grouping, the repertoires of 18 of 34 multiple sclerosis patients fell within one related-CDR3 cluster, constituting a possible signature.

The cDNA was produced through 5'RACE with 10-nucleotide random UMIs. TCRdb re-called the 5' RACE reads through MiXCR, storing one row per CDR3 protein. The sample has more than 40,000 distinct CDR3 sequences, roughly 3% seen once; the top ten hold less than 15%. The sample was PBMCs. The receptor comes from a woman between 50 and 59 years old with multiple sclerosis.

The CDR3 region is CSGRRADTQYF. As DNA, the CDR3 is TGCAGTGGCAGACGGGCGGATACGCAGTATTTT. The chain employs TRBV20-1 and TRBJ2-3; D is unclear. V was clipped by 7 bases and J by 6 bases, with 11 bases between them. This CDR3 has 11 residues. Germline assignment: CDR1 DFQATT and CDR2 SNEGSKA (reference sequence).